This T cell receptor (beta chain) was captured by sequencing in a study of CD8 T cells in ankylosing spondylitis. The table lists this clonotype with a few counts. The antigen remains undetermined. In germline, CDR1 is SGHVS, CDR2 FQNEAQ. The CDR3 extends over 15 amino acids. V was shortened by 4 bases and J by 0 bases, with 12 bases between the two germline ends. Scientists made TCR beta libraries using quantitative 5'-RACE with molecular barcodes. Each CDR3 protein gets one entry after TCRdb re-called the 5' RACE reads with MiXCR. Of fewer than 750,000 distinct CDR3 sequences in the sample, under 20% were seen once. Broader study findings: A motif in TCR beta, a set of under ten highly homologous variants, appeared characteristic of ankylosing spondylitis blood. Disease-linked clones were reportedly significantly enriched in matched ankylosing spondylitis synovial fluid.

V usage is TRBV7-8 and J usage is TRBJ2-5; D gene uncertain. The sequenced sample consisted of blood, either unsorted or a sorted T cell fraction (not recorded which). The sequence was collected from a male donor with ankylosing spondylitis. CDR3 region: CASSSAGYHQETQYF. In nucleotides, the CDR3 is TGTGCCAGCAGCTCCGCTGGCTATCACCAAGAGACCCAGTACTTC.